The clone carrying this TCR beta chain has at least ten counts. The target antigen is unknown. Amplification of TCR beta CDR3 regions was performed using RNA transcripts as template. An initial round of RT-PCR targeting the TCR CDR3 relied on the HTBI primer set. TCRdb recomputed calls from the multiplex PCR reads with MiXCR, one row per CDR3 protein. The sample holds 95,000 to 110,000 distinct CDR3 sequences; approximately 16% are singletons and the top ten take roughly 40%. The sample is drawn from a study of T cells in Graves' hyperthyroidism and ophthalmopathy. Study-wide findings and caveats: Model output signaled ophthalmopathy a median about seven months ahead of onset.

Patients aged 18 to 65 had newly diagnosed hyperthyroidism that had lasted under 2 months. The ends were cut back, 7 bases at V and 0 bases at J, with 13 bases in the middle. The CDR3 has 15 residues. Germline V gives CDR1 MNHEY, CDR2 SVGEGT. The sequenced sample was blood. The chain uses TRBV6-2 or TRBV6-3 and TRBJ1-5; maybe TRBD1 (6 bases). The clonotype originates from a woman aged 45-60 years with Graves' hyperthyroidism. CDR3 sequence reads: CASTPTGFSNQPQHF. CDR3 in DNA: TGTGCCAGCACCCCGACAGGTTTTAGCAATCAGCCCCAGCATTTT.